This T cell receptor beta chain was sequenced during a study of cytomegalovirus exposure and HLA in healthy donors. Study-level findings and limits: The authors listed approximately 160 TCR beta chains as cytomegalovirus-associated. TCR clusters originating in the first cohort tended to co-occur in the approximately 130 validation repertoires, according to a later analysis.

Only in-frame clones appear in the TCRdb table, and some are missing; sequencing was by immunoSEQ multiplex PCR. The repertoire holds roughly 200,000 clones, with around nine tenths as singletons. The CDR3 consists of 15 residues. The V segment lost 5 bases and the J segment 6 bases; nucleotides outside the gene matches: 9. Germline assignment: CDR1 MNHEY and CDR2 SMNVEV (reference sequence). Note on this clone: What it recognizes is unknown.

Input material: PBMCs. The clonotype comes from a man aged 30 to 39 in good health and CMV-seropositive. The chain is built from TRBV27 and TRBJ2-3, with TRBD2 matching over 9 bases. The CDR3 sequence is CASSLLAGARDTQYF. The CDR3 DNA reads as TGTGCCAGCAGTCTCTTAGCGGGAGCTAGGGATACGCAGTATTTT.